The entry that follows covers one T cell receptor (beta chain) sequence. Its target is not known. J was trimmed by 1 base and V by 2 bases; bases with no gene match: 6. The germline CDR1 and CDR2 sequences are SNHLY and FYNNEI. This CDR3 region has 16 residues. Naivety among CD8 cells was defined by CD45RO negativity and positive CCR7 selection, thereby excluding terminally differentiated effector memory CD45RA+ cells. The sample originates from a study of shared clonotypes between healthy human individuals. Findings of the study overall: About 5% of naive CD4 clonotypes were shared across several donors. Non-shared clonotypes had lower generation probabilities than those shared by all four donors.

Measured with immunoSEQ multiplex PCR; TCRdb has only the in-frame clones, and not every one. The data contain just over 2,000,000 clones, 85% to 95% of them singletons. The receptor was isolated from a man aged 18 to 35 in good health. J is TRBJ2-3 and V is TRBV2; 7 bases fit TRBD1. Sequencing was carried out using naive CD8+ T cells sorted from blood. Here the CDR3 reads CASSERQGGRTDTQYF. Written as DNA, the CDR3 is TGTGCCAGCAGTGAAAGACAGGGCGGACGCACAGATACGCAGTATTTT.